The present T cell receptor (beta chain) was sequenced within a study of control samples from healthy donors and cancer patients. Clones were read by immunoSEQ multiplex PCR, and TCRdb kept only the in-frame ones, dropping some. Of around 80,000 clones listed, more than 70% were seen once; the top ten hold 5% to 7%. The clonotype was recovered from a woman in her forties or fifties in good health. The specimen sequenced was blood.

CDR3 sequence reads: CASSTHRGATLQGGYTF. The CDR3, as DNA: TGTGCCAGTAGTACCCACAGGGGAGCCACTCTCCAGGGGGGCTACACCTTC. The rearrangement uses TRBV19 and TRBJ1-2; 7 nucleotides align to TRBD1. V trimming: 4 bases; J trimming: 8 bases; junction bases outside the gene matches: 19. Germline CDR1 reads LNHDA; CDR2 reads SQIVND (reference sequence). This CDR3 has 17 residues. Full variable domain (missing parts from reference TRBV19 and TRBJ1-2): DGGITQSPKYLFRKEGQNVTLSCEQNLNHDAMYWYRQDPGQGLRLIYYSQIVNDFQKGDIAEGYSVSREKKESFPLTVTSAQKNPTAFYLCASSTHRGATLQGGYTFGSGTRLTVV.